Following are 16 T cell receptor beta chains from one sample sequenced in a study of T cells in Graves' hyperthyroidism and ophthalmopathy. Amplification targeted TCR beta CDR3 regions from RNA transcripts. An initial round of RT-PCR targeting the TCR CDR3 relied on the HTBI primer set. TCRdb analysed the multiplex PCR reads with MiXCR anew, one entry per CDR3 protein. Here the sample spans about half a million distinct CDR3 sequences, around a quarter being singletons. Sequencing was performed on blood. The receptors derive from a woman aged 25 to 45 with Graves' ophthalmopathy.

This clonotype has ten or more counts. V and J are TRBV6-2 or TRBV6-3 and TRBJ1-5, with D perhaps matching TRBD1 (6 bases). CDR1 and CDR2 (germline): MNHEY, SVGEGT. Between the trimmed V and J ends, which lost 2 bases and 2 bases, there was a span of 10 bases. CDR3 length: 15 residues. The CDR3 sequence is CASSYSAGGNQPQHF. The CDR3 DNA is TGTGCCAGCAGTTACAGCGCAGGGGGCAATCAGCCCCAGCATTTT.

This clonotype was found many times. The V and J genes are TRBV7-8 and TRBJ1-3; D gene unclear. The CDR3 runs to 14 residues. Germline values: CDR1 SGHVS, CDR2 FQNEAQ. The germline V and J ends were trimmed by 1 base and 10 bases, with 14 bases remaining between them. CDR3 loop: CASSLGETSLTIYF. The DNA for the CDR3 is TGTGCCAGCAGCTTAGGGGAAACATCGCTTACCATATATTTT.

The rearrangement joins TRBV24-1 to TRBJ2-5; 8 positions match TRBD1. Per germline, CDR1 KGHDR and CDR2 SFDVKD. The CDR3 runs to 16 residues. Unmatched junction bases numbered 6, after V lost 3 bases and J lost 1 base. The CDR3 nucleotides are TGTGCCACCAGTGATCCGCAGGGGGCAATCCAAGAGACCCAGTACTTC. It translates to CATSDPQGAIQETQYF.

This clonotype appeared many times. This chain links TRBV10-3 with TRBJ1-2; D is unclear. CDR3 length equals 11 residues. Germline V CDR1 and CDR2: ENHRY, SYGVKD. Between the trimmed V and J ends, which lost 3 bases and 8 bases, there was a span of 7 bases. This CDR3 is CAISDTDGYTF. The CDR3 nucleotides read TGTGCCATCAGTGATACAGACGGCTACACCTTC.

In its sample, this clonotype was seen a few times. A junction end diverges from the germline sequence, so it may reflect a read error. V gene TRBV20-1 combines with J gene TRBJ2-4; D possibly corresponds to TRBD2 (5 bases). Germline CDR1 and CDR2: DFQATT and SNEGSKA (reference sequence). CDR3 length equals 14 residues. CDR3 coding DNA: TGCAGTGCTGGCGGGTCTTCAGCCAAAAACATTAAGTACTTC. Protein: CSAGGSSAKNIKYF.

This clonotype was observed many times. The CDR3 DNA reads TGCAGCGTTGTGTCAGGGGGCGGTGAAGCTTTCTTT. It codes for CSVVSGGGEAFF. This chain links TRBV29-1 with TRBJ1-1; 8 bases align to TRBD1. After removal of 4 bases from V and 7 bases from J, the junction contained 5 bases not matched to a gene. The CDR3 is 12 amino acids. CDR1 is SQVTM and CDR2 is ANQGSEA in the germline V gene.

This clonotype was picked up many times. This chain links TRBV30 with TRBJ1-1; D is undetermined. CDR1 is GTSNPN, CDR2 SVGIG, per germline (reference sequence). The ends were cut back, 3 bases at V and 6 bases at J, with 20 bases in the middle. The CDR3 runs to 15 residues. The CDR3, as DNA: TGTGCCTGGAGAGATACGACCGACGAACGGCCTGAAGCTTTCTTT. Protein sequence: CAWRDTTDERPEAFF.

This clonotype has a count of ten or more. The rearrangement uses TRBV10-3 and TRBJ2-5, with no clear D. The CDR3 is 14 amino acids. Germline V CDR1 and CDR2: ENHRY, SYGVKD. The germline V and J ends were trimmed by 2 bases and 2 bases, with 9 bases remaining between them. CDR3 loop: CAISEPTEQETQYF. Written as DNA, the CDR3 is TGTGCCATCAGTGAGCCAACGGAACAAGAGACCCAGTACTTC.

This clonotype was seen at least ten times. The chain has TRBV7-2 and TRBJ2-7, with TRBD1 matching over 7 bases. CDR3 length: 15 amino acids. V dropped 6 bases and J dropped 2; count of bases not matched to a gene: 10. Germline lookup yields CDR1 SGHTA and CDR2 FQGNSA. The CDR3 reads CASSRDRALTYEQYF. Written as DNA, the CDR3 is TGTGCCAGCAGTCGAGACAGGGCCCTAACCTACGAGCAGTACTTC. The whole variable domain, remainder taken from reference TRBV7-2 and TRBJ2-7, is GAGVSQSPSNKVTEKGKDVELRCDPISGHTALYWYRQSLGQGLEFLIYFQGNSAPDKSGLPSDRFSAERTGGSVSTLTIQRTQQEDSAVYLCASSRDRALTYEQYFGPGTRLTVT.

Ten or more counts support this clonotype. V gene TRBV13 combines with J gene TRBJ1-2; 7 nucleotides line up with TRBD1. CDR1 and CDR2 from the germline V gene are PRHDT and FYEKMQ (reference sequence). The CDR3 has 13 amino acids. V was pared by 5 bases and J by 4 bases, with 4 bases of the junction left unmatched. CDR3 sequence: CASSTGQTYGYTF. In DNA form, the CDR3 reads TGTGCCAGCAGCACGGGACAGACCTATGGCTACACCTTC.

This clonotype showed up many times. The chain is built from TRBV3-1 and TRBJ1-5, with unresolved D. CDR3 size: 15 residues. Trimming removed 4 bases at V and 4 bases at J, with 14 bases between. The V gene's germline CDR1 is LGHDT and CDR2 YNNKEL (reference sequence). The CDR3 DNA sequence: TGTGCCAGCAGCCCCAGTCAATCCGGTAATCAGCCCCAGCATTTT. It yields the protein CASSPSQSGNQPQHF.

This clonotype was found many times. The genes are TRBV12-3 or TRBV12-4 and TRBJ1-1; D remains ambiguous. The CDR3 sequence is 14 residues long. V dropped 5 bases and J dropped 1 base, with 11 bases sitting between them. DNA of the CDR3: TGTGCCAGCAGTCAAACTGACAAGAACACTGAAGCTTTCTTT. Amino acid sequence: CASSQTDKNTEAFF.

The J gene is TRBJ1-1, the V gene TRBV12-3 or TRBV12-4, with a weak D call TRBD1 (6 bases). V was clipped by 2 bases and J by 2 bases, with 15 bases between them. The CDR3 has 16 residues. CDR3 region: CASSLFVRGSNTEAFF. CDR3 DNA sequence: TGTGCCAGCAGTTTATTCGTCAGGGGATCTAACACTGAAGCTTTCTTT.

The CDR3 here is CASSQDLEGPQNQPQHF. CDR3 in DNA: TGCGCCAGCAGCCAAGATCTTGAGGGACCTCAAAATCAGCCCCAGCATTTT. The gene calls are TRBV4-1 and TRBJ1-5; D may be TRBD1 (5 bases). Trimming shortened V by 0 bases and J by 4 bases, and 16 bases separated the two germline ends. Germline V gene lookup returns CDR1 MGHRA and CDR2 YSYEKL. This CDR3 region has 17 residues.

This clonotype showed up many times. V usage is TRBV6-5 and J usage is TRBJ2-7; TRBD1 might be the D (6 bases). Germline V CDR1 and CDR2: MNHEY, SVGAGI. V was shortened by 0 bases and J by 3 bases, with 12 bases between the two germline ends. There are 15 residues in the CDR3. CDR3: CASSYSPGQDYEQYF. CDR3 nucleotides: TGTGCCAGCAGTTACTCGCCGGGACAAGACTACGAGCAGTACTTC.

This chain uses TRBV6-5 with TRBJ1-1; D remains unclear. The CDR3 extends over 15 amino acids. Germline CDR1 reads MNHEY; CDR2 reads SVGAGI. V was cut by 0 bases and J by 0 bases, with 8 bases left in between. The DNA of the CDR3 is TGTGCCAGCAGTTACTCCTCGACTCTGAACACTGAAGCTTTCTTT. Amino acids: CASSYSSTLNTEAFF.